This TCR beta chain emerged from a study of cytomegalovirus exposure and HLA in healthy donors. The CDR3 contains 18 residues. V lost 4 bases to trimming and J lost 6 bases; unmatched junction nucleotides: 16. Germline V gives CDR1 SGDLS, CDR2 YYNGEE. The repertoire was sequenced with immunoSEQ multiplex PCR; TCRdb's copy has only in-frame clones and lacks some. Of under 200,000 clones detected, approximately 86% appear once; the ten largest clones hold 2% to 2.5%. The chain joins TRBV9 to TRBJ2-3; 11 nucleotides align to TRBD2. This sequence was found in a woman in her late teens or twenties in good health and CMV-seronegative. Sequencing was carried out using PBMCs. CDR3 amino acids: CASSPRLAGPPQSDTQYF. CDR3 nucleotides: TGTGCCAGCAGCCCCAGACTAGCGGGGCCCCCCCAATCCGATACGCAGTATTTT.